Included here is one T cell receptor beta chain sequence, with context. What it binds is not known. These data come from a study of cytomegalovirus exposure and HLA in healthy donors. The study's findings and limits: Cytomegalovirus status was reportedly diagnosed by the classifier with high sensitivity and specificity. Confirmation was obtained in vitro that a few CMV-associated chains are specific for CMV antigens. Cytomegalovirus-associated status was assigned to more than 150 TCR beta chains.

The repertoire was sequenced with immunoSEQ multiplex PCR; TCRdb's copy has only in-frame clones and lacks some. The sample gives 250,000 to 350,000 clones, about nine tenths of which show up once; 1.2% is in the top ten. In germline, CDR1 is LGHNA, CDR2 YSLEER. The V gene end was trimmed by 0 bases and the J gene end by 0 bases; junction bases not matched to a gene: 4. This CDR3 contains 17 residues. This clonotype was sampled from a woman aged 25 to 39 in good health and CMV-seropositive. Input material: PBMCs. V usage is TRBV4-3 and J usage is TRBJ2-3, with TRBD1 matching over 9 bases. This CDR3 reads CASSQDPQGASTDTQYF. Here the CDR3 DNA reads TGCGCCAGCAGCCAAGATCCACAGGGGGCTAGCACAGATACGCAGTATTTT.